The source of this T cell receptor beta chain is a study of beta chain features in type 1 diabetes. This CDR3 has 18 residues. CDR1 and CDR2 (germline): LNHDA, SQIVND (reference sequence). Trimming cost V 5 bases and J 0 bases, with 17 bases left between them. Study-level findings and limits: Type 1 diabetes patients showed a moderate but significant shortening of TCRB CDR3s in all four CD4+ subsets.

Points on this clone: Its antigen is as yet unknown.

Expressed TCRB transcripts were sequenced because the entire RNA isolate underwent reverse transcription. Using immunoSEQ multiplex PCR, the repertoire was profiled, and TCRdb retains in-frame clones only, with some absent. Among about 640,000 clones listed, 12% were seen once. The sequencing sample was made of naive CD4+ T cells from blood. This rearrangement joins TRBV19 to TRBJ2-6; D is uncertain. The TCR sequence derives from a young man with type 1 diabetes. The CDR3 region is CASSSDGAGHSGANVLTF. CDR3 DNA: TGTGCCAGTAGTTCGGATGGTGCAGGCCACTCTGGGGCCAACGTCCTGACTTTC.